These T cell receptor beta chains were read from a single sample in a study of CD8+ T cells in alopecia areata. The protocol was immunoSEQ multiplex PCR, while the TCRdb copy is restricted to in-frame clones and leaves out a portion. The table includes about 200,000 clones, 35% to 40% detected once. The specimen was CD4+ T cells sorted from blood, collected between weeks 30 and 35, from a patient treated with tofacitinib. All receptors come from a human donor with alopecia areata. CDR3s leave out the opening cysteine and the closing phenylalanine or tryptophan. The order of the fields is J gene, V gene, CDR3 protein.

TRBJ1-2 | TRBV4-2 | ASSQGTGGGYT
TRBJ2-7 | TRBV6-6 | ASSDRYEQY
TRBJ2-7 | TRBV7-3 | ASSPPYEQY
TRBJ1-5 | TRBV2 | ASTTQGTLHQPQH
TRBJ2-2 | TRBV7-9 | ASSFSRDGELF
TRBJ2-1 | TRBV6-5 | ASRESGSSPNEQF
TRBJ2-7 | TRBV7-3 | ASSYRQGVDEQY
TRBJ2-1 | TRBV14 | ASSFSGGAYNEQF
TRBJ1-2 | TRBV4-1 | ASSQARQVNYGYT
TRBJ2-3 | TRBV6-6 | ASLDRSTDTQY
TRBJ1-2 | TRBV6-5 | ASSRQENYGYT
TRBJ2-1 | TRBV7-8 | ASSLHGTGTYNEQF
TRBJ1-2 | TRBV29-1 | SVGVSSYGYT
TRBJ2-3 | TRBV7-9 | ASSLVYGTGGTDTQY
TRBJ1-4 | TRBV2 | AASTGIEKLF
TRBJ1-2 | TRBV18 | ASSPGTADYGYT
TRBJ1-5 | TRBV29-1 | SVADRNQPQH
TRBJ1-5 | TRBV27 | ASSPFSGLSNQPQH
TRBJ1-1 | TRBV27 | ASRPGPRDTEAF
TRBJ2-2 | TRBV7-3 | ASSPLGQNTGELF
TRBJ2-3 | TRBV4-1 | ASSLGGTSGDTQY
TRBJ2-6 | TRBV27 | ASSSNLPGQGAGGANVLT
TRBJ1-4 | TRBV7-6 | ASRPGYRARHEKLF
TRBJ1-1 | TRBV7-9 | ASSFSGNTEAF
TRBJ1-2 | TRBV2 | ASWGNYGYT
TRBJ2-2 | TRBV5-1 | ASREGPGELF
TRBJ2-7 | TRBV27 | PSEGLAHEQY